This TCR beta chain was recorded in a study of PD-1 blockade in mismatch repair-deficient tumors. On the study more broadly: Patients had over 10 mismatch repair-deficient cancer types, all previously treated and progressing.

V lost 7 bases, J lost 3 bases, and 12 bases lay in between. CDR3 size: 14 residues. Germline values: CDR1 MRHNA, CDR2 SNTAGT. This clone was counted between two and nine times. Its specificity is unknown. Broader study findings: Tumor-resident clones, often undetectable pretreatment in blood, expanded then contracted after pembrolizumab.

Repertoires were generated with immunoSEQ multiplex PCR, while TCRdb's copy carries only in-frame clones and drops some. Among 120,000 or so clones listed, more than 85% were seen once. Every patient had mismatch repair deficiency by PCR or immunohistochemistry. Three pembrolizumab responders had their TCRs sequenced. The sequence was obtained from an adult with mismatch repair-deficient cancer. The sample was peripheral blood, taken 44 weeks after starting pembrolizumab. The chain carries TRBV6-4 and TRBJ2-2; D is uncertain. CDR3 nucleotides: TGTGCCAGCACTGAGACGGCGGACACCGGGGAGCTGTTTTTT. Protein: CASTETADTGELFF.